Listed here are 18 T cell receptor beta chains from one sample, sequenced in a study of cytomegalovirus exposure and HLA in healthy donors. PCR was performed using 60 Vbeta and 13 Jbeta primers. The repertoire was sequenced with immunoSEQ multiplex PCR; TCRdb's copy has only in-frame clones and lacks some. The profile shows approximately 150,000 clones, approximately 83% of them singletons. The sequenced material came from PBMCs. Receptors were obtained from a male donor in good health and CMV-seronegative.

This clone came up a few times. The gene calls are TRBV18 and TRBJ2-5, with D possibly being TRBD1 (7 bases). This CDR3 has 15 amino acids. Deletions cut 4 bases from V and 3 bases from J, with 15 bases between. Germline CDR1 reads KGHSH; CDR2 reads LQKENI. The DNA for the CDR3 is TGTGCCAGCTCACGGCGGGACAGCGGTGAAGAGACCCAGTACTTC. It yields the protein CASSRRDSGEETQYF.

J is TRBJ2-7 and V is TRBV11-3; 7 nucleotides agree with TRBD1. Per the germline V gene, CDR1 is SGHNT and CDR2 is YENEEA. The CDR3 has 15 residues. V lost 6 bases, J lost 1 base, and 9 bases stayed unmatched. The CDR3 protein is CASSESGTASYEQYF. CDR3 coding DNA: TGTGCCAGCAGTGAGTCCGGGACAGCATCCTACGAGCAGTACTTC. The variable domain in full, completed from reference TRBV11-3 and TRBJ2-7, reads EAGVVQSPRYKIIEKKQPVAFWCNPISGHNTLYWYLQNLGQGPELLIRYENEEAVDDSQLPKDRFSAERLKGVDSTLKIQPAELGDSAVYLCASSESGTASYEQYFGPGTRLTVT.

This clone was detected only once. CDR3 DNA: TGTGCCAGCAGTACCCCGACCGGGACCTATAATTCACCCCTCCACTTT. Protein: CASSTPTGTYNSPLHF. The chain uses TRBV28 and TRBJ1-6; D not certain. V dropped 5 bases and J dropped 2 bases, with 13 bases sitting between them. The CDR3 is 16 amino acids. Looked up from germline, CDR1 is MDHEN and CDR2 is SYDVKM.

CDR3 in amino acids: CASSPLGAGANVLTF. The DNA of the CDR3 is TGTGCCAGCAGTCCCCTCGGGGCTGGGGCCAACGTCCTGACTTTC. This sequence joins TRBV27 and TRBJ2-6, with D maybe TRBD2 (5 bases). Germline V gives CDR1 MNHEY, CDR2 SMNVEV (reference sequence). V was shortened by 5 bases and J by 2 bases, with 10 bases between the two germline ends. This CDR3 is built from 15 residues.

The chain joins TRBV6-6 to TRBJ1-1, with 12 bases that match TRBD1. With 5 bases clipped from V and 5 bases from J, the junction kept 6 bases outside the gene matches. Looked up from germline, CDR1 is MNHNY and CDR2 is SVGAGI (reference sequence). This CDR3 has 15 amino acids. This CDR3 is CASSTSGQGATEAFF. As DNA, the CDR3 is TGTGCCAGCAGTACCTCGGGACAGGGGGCTACTGAAGCTTTCTTT.

This clone was observed once. This chain links TRBV5-6 with TRBJ2-1; D may be TRBD2 (6 bases). The CDR3 totals 17 residues. Germline V gives CDR1 SGHDT, CDR2 YYEEEE. The V end was cut by 4 bases, the J end by 8 bases, with 25 bases between. The chain's CDR3 is CASSPGSGLPGRDEQFF. In nucleotides, the CDR3 is TGTGCCAGCAGCCCCGGATCGGGACTCCCGGGGCGGGATGAGCAGTTCTTC.

The V call is TRBV6-4, the J call TRBJ2-3, with 12 bases that match TRBD2. V lost 5 bases and J lost 6; bases outside the gene matches: 6. Germline CDR1 reads MRHNA; CDR2 reads SNTAGT. The CDR3 extends over 15 amino acids. CDR3 sequence reads: CASSLAGGLMDTQYF. CDR3 sequence (DNA): TGTGCCAGCAGTCTAGCGGGGGGGCTCATGGATACGCAGTATTTT.

The V gene is TRBV11-2, the J gene TRBJ2-7, with 8 bases fitting TRBD1. The V gene end was trimmed by 3 bases and the J gene end by 2 bases; junction bases not matched to a gene: 6. Germline loops: CDR1 SGHAT, CDR2 FQNNGV. The CDR3 extends over 15 amino acids. The CDR3 here is CASSLVTGGPYEQYF. Written as DNA, the CDR3 is TGTGCCAGCAGCTTGGTCACAGGGGGGCCCTACGAGCAGTACTTC.

The V and J genes are TRBV19 and TRBJ2-5; 8 nucleotides match TRBD2. Germline V gene lookup returns CDR1 LNHDA and CDR2 SQIVND (reference sequence). J lost 7 bases, V lost 5 bases, and 9 bases had no gene match. This CDR3 is built from 14 residues. Here the CDR3 DNA reads TGTGCCAGTAGTGTTTCCGGGGGGGCGGGGACCCAGTACTTC. Protein: CASSVSGGAGTQYF.

The chain links TRBV4-1 to TRBJ1-1; D gene unclear. The CDR3 has 14 residues. The germline V gene encodes CDR1 MGHRA and CDR2 YSYEKL. Trimming cost V 7 bases and J 2 bases, with 14 bases left between them. Written as DNA, the CDR3 is TGCGCCAGCACTAAGGAGGGTACAAACACTGAAGCTTTCTTT. Translated: CASTKEGTNTEAFF.

This clone has a handful of counts. The gene calls are TRBV5-1 and TRBJ2-5, with a possible D match to TRBD1 (6 bases). Germline V gene sequence: CDR1 SGHRS, CDR2 YFSETQ. CDR3 length: 14 residues. Trimming removed 2 bases at V and 2 bases at J, with 10 bases between. CDR3 in DNA: TGCGCCAGCAGCTTCCCAGGGGTTCAAGAGACCCAGTACTTC. Translating gives CASSFPGVQETQYF. Looking up the rest from reference TRBV5-1 and TRBJ2-5 gives the full variable domain: KAGVTQTPRYLIKTRGQQVTLSCSPISGHRSVSWYQQTPGQGLQFLFEYFSETQRNKGNFPGRFSGRQFSNSRSEMNVSTLELGDSALYLCASSFPGVQETQYFGPGTRLLVL.

V and J are TRBV6-4 and TRBJ2-6; a weak D match, TRBD1 (6 bases). The ends were cut back, 0 bases at V and 0 bases at J, with 15 bases in the middle. CDR3 size: 19 residues. CDR1 MRHNA and CDR2 SNTAGT come from the germline V gene. This CDR3 is CASSDSSRGGDSGANVLTF. Written as DNA, the CDR3 is TGTGCCAGCAGTGACTCCAGCAGGGGCGGAGACTCTGGGGCCAACGTCCTGACTTTC.

V is TRBV21-1 and J is TRBJ2-7; the table's D call TRBD1 went unverified against the DNA. TRBV21-1 is marked as a pseudogene. This CDR3 comprises 14 residues. The CDR3 here is CASRKTGPSYEQYF. The CDR3 DNA is TGTGCCAGCAGAAAGACAGGACCTTCCTACGAGCAGTACTTC.

The sample holds a few counts of this clone. The rearrangement joins TRBV5-1 to TRBJ2-3, with TRBD1 matching over 9 bases. There are 15 residues in the CDR3. Germline V gene sequence: CDR1 SGHRS, CDR2 YFSETQ. Unmatched junction bases numbered 2, after V lost 0 bases and J lost 3 bases. The CDR3 region is CASSLVGTGTDTQYF. Written as DNA, the CDR3 is TGCGCCAGCAGCTTGGTGGGGACAGGGACAGATACGCAGTATTTT.

The chain has TRBV7-9 and TRBJ1-3, with D tentatively TRBD1 (5 bases). Trimming left V 4 bases short and J 0 bases short, with 10 bases between. Germline CDR1 SEHNR, CDR2 FQNEAQ (reference sequence). The CDR3 is 15 amino acids. CDR3 sequence: CASSSQGLSGNTIYF. The CDR3 region has the DNA TGTGCCAGCAGCTCGCAGGGACTCTCTGGAAACACCATATATTTT.

The chain carries TRBV5-1 and TRBJ2-1; 9 bases are a match to TRBD1. Trimming took 5 bases from V and 0 from J; bases not matched to a gene: 18. Looked up from germline, CDR1 is SGHRS and CDR2 is YFSETQ. This CDR3 has 20 amino acids. The CDR3 loop reads CASSRGTGNMRGGSYNEQFF. CDR3 DNA sequence: TGCGCCAGCAGTCGAGGGACAGGGAACATGAGGGGGGGCTCCTACAATGAGCAGTTCTTC.

This chain joins TRBV28 and TRBJ1-5, with TRBD1 identical over 7 bases. The CDR3 covers 14 residues. Unmatched junction bases numbered 5, after V lost 5 bases and J lost 4 bases. Germline V lookup: CDR1 MDHEN, CDR2 SYDVKM. CDR3 loop: CASSPGQRNQPQHF. In nucleotides, the CDR3 is TGTGCCAGCAGTCCGGGACAGAGGAATCAGCCCCAGCATTTT.

This chain connects TRBV19 to TRBJ2-3, with a tentative D call TRBD1 (5 bases). The CDR3 is made up of 11 amino acids. The V end was cut by 6 bases, the J end by 4 bases, with 5 bases between. Looked up from germline, CDR1 is LNHDA and CDR2 is SQIVND (reference sequence). CDR3: CASSRADTQYF. DNA of the CDR3: TGTGCCAGTAGCAGGGCAGATACGCAGTATTTT. Full variable domain (outside the CDR3, taken from reference TRBV19 and TRBJ2-3): DGGITQSPKYLFRKEGQNVTLSCEQNLNHDAMYWYRQDPGQGLRLIYYSQIVNDFQKGDIAEGYSVSREKKESFPLTVTSAQKNPTAFYLCASSRADTQYFGPGTRLTVL.